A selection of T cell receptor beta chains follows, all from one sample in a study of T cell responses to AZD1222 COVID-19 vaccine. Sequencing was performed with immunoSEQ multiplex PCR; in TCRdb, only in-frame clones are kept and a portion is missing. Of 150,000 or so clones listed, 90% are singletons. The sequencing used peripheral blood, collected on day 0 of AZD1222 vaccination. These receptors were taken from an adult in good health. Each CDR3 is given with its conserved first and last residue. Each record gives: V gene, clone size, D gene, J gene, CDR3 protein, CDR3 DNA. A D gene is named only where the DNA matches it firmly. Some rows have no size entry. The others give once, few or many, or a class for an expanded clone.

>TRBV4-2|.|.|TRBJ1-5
CASSDRDTNQPQHF
TGTGCCAGCAGCGACCGGGACACCAATCAGCCCCAGCATTTT
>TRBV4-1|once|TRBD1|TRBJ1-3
CASSLTGQGNSGNTIYF
TGCGCCAGCAGCCTCACCGGACAGGGGAACAGTGGAAACACCATATATTTT
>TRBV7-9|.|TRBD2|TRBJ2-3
CASSPLAGELTDTQYF
TGTGCCAGCAGCCCACTAGCGGGGGAACTCACAGATACGCAGTATTTT
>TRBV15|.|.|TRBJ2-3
CATSRGSISTDTQYF
TGTGCCACCAGCCGGGGTTCGATTAGCACAGATACGCAGTATTTT
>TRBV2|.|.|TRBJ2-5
CASSEALQAGQETQYF
TGTGCCAGCAGTGAAGCGCTTCAGGCTGGCCAAGAGACCCAGTACTTC
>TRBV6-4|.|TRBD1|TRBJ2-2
CASSRDRGSGELFF
TGTGCCAGCAGTCGAGACAGGGGCTCCGGGGAGCTGTTTTTT
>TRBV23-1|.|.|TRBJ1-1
CASTHGATTIQGVQGMNTEAFF
TGCGCCAGCACTCACGGGGCAACGACGATACAGGGCGTTCAGGGGATGAACACTGAAGCTTTCTTT
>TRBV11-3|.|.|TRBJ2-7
CASSLRNYAELRGSYEQYF
TGTGCCAGCAGCTTGCGAAATTATGCAGAATTAAGAGGATCCTACGAGCAGTACTTC
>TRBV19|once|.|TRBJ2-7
CASSIGLNSYEQYF
TGTGCCAGTAGTATTGGTTTGAACTCCTACGAGCAGTACTTC
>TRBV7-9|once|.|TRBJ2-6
CASSLGQAGANVLTF
TGTGCCAGCAGCTTAGGACAGGCTGGGGCCAACGTCCTGACTTTC
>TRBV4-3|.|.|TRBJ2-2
CASSQGTNSRGGELFF
TGCGCCAGCAGCCAAGGGACCAACTCGCGGGGCGGGGAGCTGTTTTTT
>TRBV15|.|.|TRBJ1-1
CATSRGIDSRGNTEAFF
TGTGCCACCAGCAGAGGAATTGACAGTCGGGGGAACACTGAAGCTTTCTTT
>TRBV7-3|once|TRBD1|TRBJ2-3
CASSFDRVTDTQYF
TGTGCCAGCAGCTTTGACAGGGTCACAGATACGCAGTATTTT
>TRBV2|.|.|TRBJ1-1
CASSRTANMNTEAFF
TGTGCCAGCAGCAGGACAGCCAACATGAACACTGAAGCTTTCTTT
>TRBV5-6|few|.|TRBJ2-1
CASSSTGLWYNEQFF
TGTGCCAGCAGCTCTACGGGACTTTGGTACAATGAGCAGTTCTTC
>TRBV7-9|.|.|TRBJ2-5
CASSFLGTIEETQYF
TGTGCCAGCAGCTTCCTCGGGACCATCGAGGAGACCCAGTACTTC
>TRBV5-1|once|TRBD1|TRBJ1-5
CASSPGQGHQPQHF
TGCGCCAGCAGCCCGGGACAGGGTCATCAGCCCCAGCATTTT
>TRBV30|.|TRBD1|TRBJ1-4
CAWSRRTGWEKLFF
TGTGCCTGGAGTCGGAGGACAGGGTGGGAAAAACTGTTTTTT
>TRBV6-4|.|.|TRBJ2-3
CASGGPSTDTQYF
TGTGCCAGCGGCGGCCCAAGCACAGATACGCAGTATTTT
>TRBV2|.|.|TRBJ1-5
CASSLQGSSNQPQHF
TGTGCCAGCAGTTTACAGGGTAGCAGCAATCAGCCCCAGCATTTT
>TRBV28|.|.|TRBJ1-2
CASKGDGVGYGYTF
TGTGCCAGCAAGGGGGATGGCGTGGGCTATGGCTACACCTTC
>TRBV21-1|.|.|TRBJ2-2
CASSKVGQVYTGELFF
TGTGCCAGCAGCAAAGTGGGTCAGGTGTACACCGGGGAGCTGTTTTTT
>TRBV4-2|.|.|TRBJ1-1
CASSRPPGNTEAFF
TGTGCCAGCAGCCGACCCCCCGGAAACACTGAAGCTTTCTTT
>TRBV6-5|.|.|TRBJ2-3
CASRGYAPSTDTQYF
TGTGCCAGCAGGGGGTACGCCCCCTCCACAGATACGCAGTATTTT